Following are 18 T cell receptor beta chains from one sample sequenced in a study of CD8 T cells in ankylosing spondylitis. Study-level points and caveats: Ankylosing spondylitis blood appeared to be characterized by a TCR beta motif of roughly eight highly homologous variants.

No cognate antigen is known for these TCRs. TCRdb itself ran the 5' RACE reads through MiXCR, one entry per CDR3 protein. The table has more than 400,000 distinct CDR3 sequences, 5.3% seen once. Material for sequencing was blood, either unsorted or a sorted T cell fraction (not recorded which). The receptors derive from a male donor with ankylosing spondylitis.

Only a few counts were recorded for this clonotype. This chain connects TRBV24-1 to TRBJ2-1; D might be TRBD1 or TRBD2, each matching 7 bases. The germline V gene encodes CDR1 KGHDR and CDR2 SFDVKD. The CDR3 loop spans 18 amino acids. Trimming took 4 bases from V and 6 from J, leaving 24 bases between them. For the CDR3, the DNA is TGTGCCACCAGTGACACAGGGGCGCGGGGGTTAGGTTCCAATGAGCAGTTCTTC. Its translation: CATSDTGARGLGSNEQFF.

This clonotype was seen ten or more times. V is TRBV4-3 and J is TRBJ1-6, with unresolved D. Trimming removed 1 base at V and 5 bases at J, with 6 bases between. CDR3 length equals 14 residues. CDR1 and CDR2 from the germline V gene are LGHNA and YSLEER. The DNA for the CDR3 is TGCGCCAGCAGCCAAGGGCGGAATAATTCACCCCTCCACTTT. It codes for CASSQGRNNSPLHF.

This clonotype was counted at least ten times. The J gene is TRBJ2-7, the V gene TRBV27; D perhaps matches TRBD2 (5 bases). CDR1 is MNHEY, CDR2 SMNVEV, per germline (reference sequence). The CDR3 consists of 15 residues. V shed 10 bases and J shed 0 bases, with 19 bases lying between them. This CDR3 is CATFRVGALSYEQYF. The CDR3 nucleotides read TGTGCCACCTTTCGGGTGGGAGCCCTCTCCTACGAGCAGTACTTC.

This clonotype was observed many times. The J gene is TRBJ2-7, the V gene TRBV29-1, with D hard to call. V was clipped by 4 bases and J by 0 bases, with 7 bases between them. CDR3 length: 12 residues. Germline V CDR1 and CDR2: SQVTM, ANQGSEA. The CDR3 nucleotides are TGCAGCGTTGTTGGCGACTCCTACGAGCAGTACTTC. The encoded protein is CSVVGDSYEQYF.

Ten or more counts support this clonotype. This chain uses TRBV10-3 with TRBJ2-1; D may be TRBD1 (6 bases). Trimming took 4 bases from V and 4 from J, leaving 14 bases between them. The CDR3 is made up of 15 amino acids. Germline lookup yields CDR1 ENHRY and CDR2 SYGVKD. The CDR3 reads CAISGTENGYNEQFF. The DNA of the CDR3 is TGTGCCATCAGTGGGACAGAAAACGGTTACAATGAGCAGTTCTTC.

The table lists this clonotype with many counts. The rearrangement links TRBV5-1 to TRBJ2-2; no definite D call. This CDR3 contains 13 residues. Germline lookup yields CDR1 SGHRS and CDR2 YFSETQ. V lost 4 bases and J 3 bases, leaving 7 bases between the germline ends. The chain's CDR3 is CASSTGYTGELFF. CDR3 DNA: TGCGCCAGCAGCACGGGTTACACCGGGGAGCTGTTTTTT.

This clonotype was seen many times. The chain combines TRBV20-1 with TRBJ1-3; D uncertain. The CDR3 sequence is 12 residues long. V lost 1 base to trimming and J lost 3 bases, with 4 bases between them. Germline assignment: CDR1 DFQATT and CDR2 SNEGSKA (reference sequence). CDR3 sequence: CSARGGGNTIYF. The CDR3 DNA reads TGCAGTGCTAGAGGCGGTGGAAACACCATATATTTT.

This clonotype occurred many times. The chain links TRBV6-5 to TRBJ2-6; D unclear. Germline assignment: CDR1 MNHEY and CDR2 SVGAGI. V was trimmed by 6 bases and J by 1 base, leaving 4 bases between them. This CDR3 is built from 13 residues. The CDR3 nucleotides are TGTGCCAGCAGATTATCTGGGGCCAACGTCCTGACTTTC. As protein: CASRLSGANVLTF.

This clonotype was counted many times. V and J are TRBV13 and TRBJ1-3; D uncertain. The V and J ends lost 1 base and 2 bases respectively, with 9 bases between them. This CDR3 is 15 amino acids long. The germline CDR1 and CDR2 sequences are PRHDT and FYEKMQ (reference sequence). As DNA, the CDR3 is TGTGCCAGCAGCTTAGCGCCGGGAACTGGAAACACCATATATTTT. It yields the protein CASSLAPGTGNTIYF.

This clonotype showed up many times. The chain combines TRBV28 with TRBJ2-3; D assignment may be TRBD1 or TRBD2 (6 bases each). The germline V and J ends were trimmed by 7 bases and 3 bases, with 14 bases remaining between them. In germline, CDR1 is MDHEN, CDR2 SYDVKM. This CDR3 has 14 residues. The CDR3 sequence is CASTGWGATDTQYF. In nucleotides, the CDR3 is TGTGCCAGCACCGGGTGGGGGGCAACAGATACGCAGTATTTT.

The V gene is TRBV4-2, the J gene TRBJ2-3; D ambiguous. Trimming pared 0 bases from V and 2 bases from J, leaving 9 bases between. CDR1 LGHNA and CDR2 YNFKEQ come from the germline V gene. The CDR3 spans 15 residues. In DNA, the CDR3 is TGTGCCAGCAGCCAAGACCTAGTAAACACAGATACGCAGTATTTT. Translated: CASSQDLVNTDTQYF.

V gene TRBV7-9 combines with J gene TRBJ2-1; D gene ambiguous. Germline V lookup: CDR1 SEHNR, CDR2 FQNEAQ (reference sequence). The V end lost 2 bases, the J end lost 6 bases, and 20 bases lay between the germline ends. The CDR3 has 17 residues. CDR3 region: CASSLKGRSPRFNEQFF. As DNA, the CDR3 is TGTGCCAGCAGCTTAAAGGGTCGGTCCCCCAGATTCAATGAGCAGTTCTTC.

Concerning this clonotype: A much larger clone differs by one base, so this may be a read error. V is TRBV4-3 and J is TRBJ2-2; 7 bases are shared with TRBD1. V was clipped by 1 base and J by 6 bases; unmatched bases: 2. In germline, CDR1 is LGHNA, CDR2 YSLEER. The CDR3 loop spans 14 amino acids. This CDR3 is CASSQGQGAGELFF. CDR3 nucleotides: TGCGCCAGCAGCCAAGGACAGGGAGCCGGGGAGCTGTTTTTT.

This clonotype was observed at least ten times. V and J are TRBV15 and TRBJ2-3, with 13 positions matching TRBD2. With 7 bases clipped from V and 2 bases from J, the junction kept 6 bases outside the gene matches. Germline-derived CDR1 and CDR2 are LNHNV and YYDKDF (reference sequence). The CDR3 contains 16 residues. CDR3 loop: CATKRTSGRPTDTQYF. CDR3 bases: TGTGCCACCAAGAGGACTAGCGGGAGACCCACAGATACGCAGTATTTT.

This chain joins TRBV7-6 and TRBJ2-1; possibly TRBD1 for D (6 bases). Germline V gene sequence: CDR1 SGHVS, CDR2 FNYEAQ. This CDR3 is 15 amino acids long. V was cut by 5 bases and J by 2 bases, with 13 bases left in between. The CDR3 here is CASSLGASPYNEQFF. The CDR3 coding sequence is TGTGCCAGCAGCCTGGGGGCCAGCCCCTACAATGAGCAGTTCTTC.

This clonotype was seen at least ten times. The chain is built from TRBV20-1 and TRBJ1-4; 10 bases agree with TRBD1. CDR1 DFQATT and CDR2 SNEGSKA come from the germline V gene (reference sequence). This CDR3 has 16 residues. V was clipped by 3 bases and J by 3 bases; unmatched bases: 7. In DNA form, the CDR3 reads TGCAGTGCTAGGTCCGACAGGGGGCTGGCTAATGAAAAACTGTTTTTT. As protein: CSARSDRGLANEKLFF.

This clonotype has a count of ten or more. The chain employs TRBV6-2 or TRBV6-3 and TRBJ2-7; TRBD2 agrees at 11 bases. Germline values: CDR1 MNHEY, CDR2 SVGEGT. V trimming: 7 bases; J trimming: 3 bases; junction bases outside the gene matches: 2. This CDR3 region has 13 residues. The CDR3 reads CASNLAGGYEQYF. The CDR3 DNA reads TGTGCCAGCAATCTAGCGGGGGGCTACGAGCAGTACTTC.

This chain connects TRBV28 to TRBJ2-7; D is ambiguous. Between the trimmed V and J ends, which lost 6 bases and 4 bases, there was a span of 13 bases. The CDR3 has 13 residues. Germline lookup yields CDR1 MDHEN and CDR2 SYDVKM. CDR3 bases: TGTGCCAGCAGCCTGCCCCTCGTATACGAGCAGTACTTC. It translates to CASSLPLVYEQYF.